One sample yielded the 7 T cell receptor beta chains listed below, sequenced in a study of T cell repertoires in cytomegalovirus infection. Each CDR3 protein gets one entry after TCRdb re-called the reads with MiXCR. This table holds around 490,000 distinct CDR3 sequences, around 27% found once. The sequencing input was PBMCs. These receptors were taken from a human donor in good health (CMV status not recorded). Some clones in this sample may be carry-over from other donors' samples.

This clonotype was seen only a few times. The chain joins TRBV7-2 to TRBJ2-1; 13 positions match TRBD2. V dropped 6 bases and J dropped 6; count of bases not matched to a gene: 8. The CDR3 is made up of 16 amino acids. Germline CDR1 is SGHTA and CDR2 is FQGNSA. The CDR3 sequence is CASRLAGGELRNEQFF. CDR3 in DNA: TGTGCCAGCAGACTAGCGGGAGGGGAACTACGCAATGAGCAGTTCTTC.

The chain combines TRBV6-2 or TRBV6-3 with TRBJ1-6, with 7 bases lining up with TRBD1. Germline V CDR1 and CDR2: MNHEY, SVGEGT. This CDR3 has 15 residues. V shed 6 bases, J shed 7 bases, and the junction held 9 bases outside the gene matches. CDR3 loop: CASRGTGTENSPLHF. CDR3 nucleotides: TGTGCCAGCAGAGGAACCGGGACAGAAAATTCACCCCTCCACTTT.

This clonotype was counted between two and nine times. The chain combines TRBV20-1 with TRBJ1-2, with D maybe TRBD1 (6 bases). CDR3 size: 14 residues. V was cut by 3 bases and J by 5 bases, with 16 bases left in between. Germline loops: CDR1 DFQATT, CDR2 SNEGSKA (reference sequence). CDR3 region: CSARVAGTLYGYTF. As DNA, the CDR3 is TGCAGTGCTAGGGTAGCCGGGACACTTTATGGCTACACCTTC.

V usage is TRBV7-2 and J usage is TRBJ2-3; D is ambiguous. The CDR3 extends over 16 amino acids. Germline assignment: CDR1 SGHTA and CDR2 FQGNSA. Trimming took 5 bases from V and 0 from J, leaving 15 bases between them. The CDR3 spells CASSPFWTDSTDTQYF. The CDR3 region has the DNA TGTGCCAGCAGCCCCTTCTGGACCGATAGCACAGATACGCAGTATTTT.

The CDR3 region is CASSEERLGNIQYF. In DNA form, the CDR3 reads TGTGCCAGCAGTGAAGAGCGTTTAGGAAACATTCAGTACTTC. This chain connects TRBV25-1 to TRBJ2-4; D remains unclear. The CDR3 spans 14 residues. Trimming shortened V by 2 bases and J by 6 bases, and 11 bases separated the two germline ends. Looked up from germline, CDR1 is MGHDK and CDR2 is SYGVNS.

The gene calls are TRBV24-1 and TRBJ2-1; D may be TRBD2 (6 bases). The germline V gene has CDR1 KGHDR and CDR2 SFDVKD. The CDR3 totals 15 residues. Trimming removed 4 bases at V and 1 base at J, with 10 bases between. The CDR3 bases are TGTGCCACCAGTGACGTAGCGGTTTCCTACAATGAGCAGTTCTTC. It translates to CATSDVAVSYNEQFF.

The CDR3 loop is CASSSQGHSFHGYTF. CDR3 DNA sequence: TGTGCCAGCAGCTCCCAGGGCCATTCCTTTCATGGCTACACCTTC. The chain is built from TRBV7-6 and TRBJ1-2; D is possibly TRBD1 (5 bases). The germline V gene encodes CDR1 SGHVS and CDR2 FNYEAQ. This CDR3 is built from 15 residues. V lost 4 bases and J lost 6, with 18 bases in between.